This TCR beta chain was identified in a study of shared clonotypes between healthy human individuals. Study at large: Per donor, CD8 memory used one plate, CD8 naive used two, CD4 memory used three and CD4 naive used three.

V gave up 2 bases and J gave up 1 base, with 15 bases separating them. In germline, CDR1 is MNHEY, CDR2 SMNVEV (reference sequence). The CDR3 runs 17 residues. Only in-frame clones appear in the TCRdb table, and some are missing; sequencing was by immunoSEQ multiplex PCR. Of about 1.5 million clones in the sample, roughly 96% were seen once. Study-wide results and limits: Enrolling few donors narrowed the genetic and exposure-history diversity that was represented.

As regards this clone: The antigen is undetermined.

The sequence derives from a man aged 25 to 40 in good health. The rearrangement uses TRBV27 and TRBJ1-5; a possible D gene is TRBD1 (5 bases). Sequencing used naive CD4+ T cells sorted from blood. Documented subset: CD45RA+ positively selected. For the CDR3, the DNA is TGTGCCAGCAGTTTAATGGGACTCAAGGAGAGCAATCAGCCCCAGCATTTT. Amino acids: CASSLMGLKESNQPQHF.